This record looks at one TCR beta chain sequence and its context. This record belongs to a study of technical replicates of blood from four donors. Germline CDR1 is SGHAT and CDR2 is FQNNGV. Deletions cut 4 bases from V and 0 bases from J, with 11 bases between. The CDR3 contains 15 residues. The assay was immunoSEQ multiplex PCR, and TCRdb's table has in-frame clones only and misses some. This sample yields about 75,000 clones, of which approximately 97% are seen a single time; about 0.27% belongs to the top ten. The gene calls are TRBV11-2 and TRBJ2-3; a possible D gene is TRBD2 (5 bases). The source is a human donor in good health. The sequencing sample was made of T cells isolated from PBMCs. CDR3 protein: CASSSLGGSTDTQYF. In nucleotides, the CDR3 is TGTGCCAGCAGCTCTTTGGGCGGGAGCACAGATACGCAGTATTTT.